This T cell receptor (beta chain) stems from a study of blood T cells in healthy people across ages. Comments on this clonotype: Its antigen is unknown.

Donors ranged from roughly 6 to 90 years old and were healthy Caucasians in Russia. Each sample yielded at least 6 micrograms of PBMC total RNA. Next came a second PCR, run for roughly 7 to 12 cycles, which used a sample-barcoded 5' primer along with a J-beta primer mix. The template-switch adaptor, which had 12 random nucleotides, put a tag on each cDNA molecule. TCRdb called the 5' RACE reads again in MiXCR, with one record for every CDR3 protein. This repertoire shows about a million distinct CDR3 sequences, 45% to 60% found once; its top ten account for roughly 23%. The CDR3 runs to 15 residues. Germline values: CDR1 LGHDT, CDR2 YNNKEL (reference sequence). V gave up 1 base and J gave up 6 bases; unmatched junction bases: 9. Study observations and caveats: Fewer expanded clones and more diversity marked long-lived versus aged donors.

This receptor was obtained from a woman aged 55-75 years in good health. This chain links TRBV3-1 with TRBJ2-7; 7 nucleotides match TRBD2. Sample: blood. This CDR3 reads CASSQVRGSWGEQYF. CDR3 nucleotides: TGTGCCAGCAGCCAAGTGCGGGGGTCATGGGGCGAGCAGTACTTC.